The 9 T cell receptor beta chains reported below all come from one sample, sequenced in a study of blood T cell repertoires in COVID-19. Assay used: immunoSEQ multiplex PCR; TCRdb lists only in-frame clones, some missing. The sample has approximately 350,000 clones, 83% seen once. Material: PBMCs or T cells enriched from blood (not recorded which). All receptors derive from a woman between 45 and 60 years old who had recovered from COVID-19.

The V gene is TRBV2, the J gene TRBJ1-5; D unresolved. The germline V and J ends were trimmed by 5 bases and 4 bases, with 9 bases remaining between them. CDR1 and CDR2 from the germline V gene are SNHLY and FYNNEI. The CDR3 is 13 amino acids. For the CDR3, the DNA is TGTGCCAGCAGTTCAGGTGCTAATCAGCCCCAGCATTTT. Amino acids: CASSSGANQPQHF.

The chain links TRBV5-1 to TRBJ1-6; 11 bases agree with TRBD1. V dropped 4 bases and J dropped 8; count of bases not matched to a gene: 11. Germline CDR1 and CDR2: SGHRS and YFSETQ. The CDR3 runs to 17 residues. Here the CDR3 reads CASSLTGTGGLDSPLHF. DNA for the CDR3: TGCGCCAGCAGCCTAACTGGGACAGGGGGTTTGGATTCACCCCTCCACTTT.

V gene TRBV5-8 combines with J gene TRBJ1-5; D is ambiguous. CDR1 is SGHTS, CDR2 YDEGEE, per germline. Trimming shortened V by 0 bases and J by 0 bases, and 7 bases separated the two germline ends. The CDR3 is made up of 15 amino acids. CDR3 DNA sequence: TGTGCCAGCAGCTTGGACGGGGATAGCAATCAGCCCCAGCATTTT. Translated: CASSLDGDSNQPQHF.

The chain combines TRBV19 with TRBJ1-3; 7 bases line up with TRBD1. The trim removed 0 bases at V and 6 bases at J, leaving 8 bases unmatched. Germline V gene lookup returns CDR1 LNHDA and CDR2 SQIVND (reference sequence). This CDR3 is built from 16 residues. This chain's CDR3 is CASSIDLGQRTNTIYF. The DNA of the CDR3 is TGTGCCAGTAGTATAGATCTGGGACAGCGAACAAACACCATATATTTT.

This clone was seen a handful of times. J is TRBJ1-2 and V is TRBV29-1, with D tentatively TRBD1 (5 bases). The germline gives CDR1 SQVTM, CDR2 ANQGSEA. With 7 bases removed from V and 8 bases from J, the gap between germline ends came to 17 bases. The length of the CDR3 is 12 residues. This CDR3 reads CSAGGESWGYTF. The CDR3 DNA follows: TGCAGCGCCGGAGGGGAATCGTGGGGCTACACCTTC.

This clone was counted between two and nine times. This chain uses TRBV5-4 with TRBJ2-7; maybe TRBD1 (5 bases). The CDR3 is 13 amino acids. The ends were cut back, 3 bases at V and 2 bases at J, with 9 bases in the middle. CDR1 and CDR2 from the germline V gene are SGHNT and YYREEE (reference sequence). CDR3 amino acids: CASSYGQPYEQYF. In nucleotides, the CDR3 is TGTGCCAGCAGCTACGGACAACCCTACGAGCAGTACTTC.

CDR3 residues: CASSLTLGPDTQYF. DNA for the CDR3: TGCGCCAGCAGCTTAACACTTGGGCCAGATACGCAGTATTTT. The chain combines TRBV5-1 with TRBJ2-3; D is uncertain. Trimming shortened V by 2 bases and J by 4 bases, and 11 bases separated the two germline ends. CDR1 and CDR2 (germline): SGHRS, YFSETQ. There are 14 residues in the CDR3.

The genes are TRBV14 and TRBJ1-2; D unclear. From germline, CDR1 is SGHDN and CDR2 FVKESK. This CDR3 region has 15 residues. V dropped 0 bases and J dropped 4 bases, with 12 bases sitting between them. The CDR3 coding sequence is TGTGCCAGCAGCCAAGATAGCGCTTTGGCCTATGGCTACACCTTC. This encodes CASSQDSALAYGYTF. Based on the CDR3 plus reference TRBV14 and TRBJ1-2, the full variable domain is EAGVTQFPSHSVIEKGQTVTLRCDPISGHDNLYWYRRVMGKEIKFLLHFVKESKQDESGMPNNRFLAERTGGTYSTLKVQPAELEDSGVYFCASSQDSALAYGYTFGSGTRLTVV.

This clone was counted only a few times. V is TRBV9 and J is TRBJ2-5; 11 bases are a match to TRBD2. With V trimmed by 3 bases and J by 5 bases, 6 bases remained unmatched. The CDR3 totals 15 residues. CDR1 and CDR2 (germline): SGDLS, YYNGEE. The CDR3 nucleotides are TGTGCCAGCAGCGATAGCGGGAGGGCCGGGGAGACCCAGTACTTC. This gives the protein CASSDSGRAGETQYF.